This T cell receptor (beta chain) emerged from a study of circulating and synovial CD4+ cells in juvenile arthritis. General observations from the study: These repertoires were less diverse than bulk blood CD4 repertoires.

Patients with active juvenile idiopathic arthritis donated these samples. A remark on this clone: As yet, its antigen is unknown.

Repertoires were generated with immunoSEQ multiplex PCR, while TCRdb's copy carries only in-frame clones and drops some. The sample carries tens of thousands of clones, 80% to 95% recorded once. Sequenced: CD4+ T cells from blood. This sequence was found in a human donor with juvenile idiopathic arthritis.

The CDR3 DNA reads TGTGCCAGTAGTGCTCTGTTCGACCGGGAGAACACTGAAGCTTTCTTT. Translation: CASSALFDRENTEAFF. The rearrangement links TRBV19 to TRBJ1-1; no clear D gene. V gave up 5 bases and J gave up 1 base, with 17 bases separating them. The CDR3 is made up of 16 amino acids. From germline, CDR1 is LNHDA and CDR2 SQIVND (reference sequence).